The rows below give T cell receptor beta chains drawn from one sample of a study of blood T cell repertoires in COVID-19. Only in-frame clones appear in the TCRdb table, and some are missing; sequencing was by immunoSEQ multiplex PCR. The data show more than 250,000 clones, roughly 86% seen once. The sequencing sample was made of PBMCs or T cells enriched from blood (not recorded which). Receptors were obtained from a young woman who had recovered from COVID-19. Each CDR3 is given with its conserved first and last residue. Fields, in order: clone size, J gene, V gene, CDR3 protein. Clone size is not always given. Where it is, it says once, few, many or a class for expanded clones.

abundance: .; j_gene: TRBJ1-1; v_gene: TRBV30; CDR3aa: CAWNQGFTEAFF
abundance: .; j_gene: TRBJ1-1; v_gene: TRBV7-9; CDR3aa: CASSFPDRTYPEAFF
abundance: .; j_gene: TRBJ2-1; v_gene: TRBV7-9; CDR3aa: CASSLGLAGGYNEQFF
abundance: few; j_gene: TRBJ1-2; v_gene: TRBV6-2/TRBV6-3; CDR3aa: CASSPQGPNGYTF
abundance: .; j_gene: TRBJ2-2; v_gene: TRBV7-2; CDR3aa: CASPEGTGELFF
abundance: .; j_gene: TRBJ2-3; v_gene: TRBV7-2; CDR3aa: CASSLRLAGTDTQYF
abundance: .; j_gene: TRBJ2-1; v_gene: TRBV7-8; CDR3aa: CASSLYYGTGGNEQFF
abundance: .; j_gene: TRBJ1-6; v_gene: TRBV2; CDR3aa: CASSDRSGGLINSPLHF
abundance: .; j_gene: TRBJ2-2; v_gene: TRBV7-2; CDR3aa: CASSLTTSNTGELFF
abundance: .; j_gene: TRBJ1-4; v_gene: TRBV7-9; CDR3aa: CASSLATGGGEKLFF
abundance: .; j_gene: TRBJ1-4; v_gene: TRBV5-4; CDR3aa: CASSLRGGEKLFF
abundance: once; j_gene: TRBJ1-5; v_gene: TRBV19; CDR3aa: CASIGQGEYQPQHF
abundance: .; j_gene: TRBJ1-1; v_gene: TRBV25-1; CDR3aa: CASSQGDVTEAFF
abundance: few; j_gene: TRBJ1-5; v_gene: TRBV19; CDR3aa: CASMGTARAQPQHF
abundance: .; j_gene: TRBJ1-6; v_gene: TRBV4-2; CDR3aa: CASSQIWDRVFVSPLHF
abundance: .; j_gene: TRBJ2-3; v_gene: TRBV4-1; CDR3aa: CASSQLGLATDTQYF
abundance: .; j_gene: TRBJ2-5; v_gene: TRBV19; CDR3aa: CASGLAEETQYF
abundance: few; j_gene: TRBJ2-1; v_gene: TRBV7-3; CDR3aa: CASSLRVGSSYNEQFF
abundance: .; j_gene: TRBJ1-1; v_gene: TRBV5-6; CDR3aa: CASSSYRLGSGTEAFF
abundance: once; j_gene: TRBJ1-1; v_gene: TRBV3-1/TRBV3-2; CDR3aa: CASSQAHRGTEAFF
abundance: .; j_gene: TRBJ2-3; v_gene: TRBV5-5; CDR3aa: CASSSRTDTQYF
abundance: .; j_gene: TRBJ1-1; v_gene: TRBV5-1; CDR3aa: CASSLGSLGQGAGTEAFF
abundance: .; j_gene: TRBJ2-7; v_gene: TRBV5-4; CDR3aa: CASSLRGSGMNYEQYF
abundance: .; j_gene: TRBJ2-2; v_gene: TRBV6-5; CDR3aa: CASSRDRDTGELFF
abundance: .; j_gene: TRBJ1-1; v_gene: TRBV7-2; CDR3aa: CASSYLGRRGTEAFF
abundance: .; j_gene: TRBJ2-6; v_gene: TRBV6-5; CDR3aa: CASSGGGANVLTF
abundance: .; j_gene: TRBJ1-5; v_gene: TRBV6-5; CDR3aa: CASSYSGSNQPQHF
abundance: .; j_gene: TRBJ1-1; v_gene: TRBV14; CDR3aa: CASSQFRRQTNTEAFF
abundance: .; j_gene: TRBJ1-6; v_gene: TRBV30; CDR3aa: CACSGGGSFYNSPLHF
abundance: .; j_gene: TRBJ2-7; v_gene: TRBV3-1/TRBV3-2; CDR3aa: CASSPPGLAGGYEQYF
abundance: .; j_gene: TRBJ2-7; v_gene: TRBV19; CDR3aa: CASSTGVWRYEQYF
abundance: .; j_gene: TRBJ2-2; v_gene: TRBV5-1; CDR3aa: CASSPQGQGSGELFF
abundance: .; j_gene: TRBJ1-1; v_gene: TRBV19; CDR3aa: CASSGWTGENTEAFF
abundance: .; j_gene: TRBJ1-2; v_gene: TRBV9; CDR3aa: CASSVDPTGSYGYTF
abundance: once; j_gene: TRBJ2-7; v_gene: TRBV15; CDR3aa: CATSRDRGQTYEQYF
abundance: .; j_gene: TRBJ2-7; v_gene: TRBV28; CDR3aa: CATESGQISYEQYF
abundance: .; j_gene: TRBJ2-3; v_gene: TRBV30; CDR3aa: CALRGITTDTQYF
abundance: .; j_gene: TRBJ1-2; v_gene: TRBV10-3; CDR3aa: CAISAPKGDTYGYTF
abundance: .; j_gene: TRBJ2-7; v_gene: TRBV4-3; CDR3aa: CASSQDTKGTGSYEQYF
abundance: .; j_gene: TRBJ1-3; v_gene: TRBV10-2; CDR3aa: CASSESGISSGNTIYF
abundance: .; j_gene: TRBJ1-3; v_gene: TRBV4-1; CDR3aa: CASSQEWTGLLRSGNTIYF
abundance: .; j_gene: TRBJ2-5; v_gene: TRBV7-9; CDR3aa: CASSLSGTQYF
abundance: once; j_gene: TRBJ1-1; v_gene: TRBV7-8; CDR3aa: CASSLGQGDTEAFF
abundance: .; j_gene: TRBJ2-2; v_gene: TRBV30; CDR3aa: CAWSLRVTGELFF
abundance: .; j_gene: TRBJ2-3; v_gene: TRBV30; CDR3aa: CAWSVVGSSTDTQYF
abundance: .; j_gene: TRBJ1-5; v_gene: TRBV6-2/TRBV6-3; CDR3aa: CASSYSLWGTVNQPQHF
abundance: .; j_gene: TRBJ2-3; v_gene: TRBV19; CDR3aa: CASSIVRGEADTQYF
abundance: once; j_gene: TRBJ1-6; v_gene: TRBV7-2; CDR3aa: CASSPAGARSPLHF
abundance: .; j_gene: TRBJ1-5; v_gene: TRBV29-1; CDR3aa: CSAKRGGGPNQPQHF
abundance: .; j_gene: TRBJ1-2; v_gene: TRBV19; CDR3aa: CASSITGILGYGYTF
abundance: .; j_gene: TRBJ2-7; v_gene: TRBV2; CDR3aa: CASRRDTVTYEQYF
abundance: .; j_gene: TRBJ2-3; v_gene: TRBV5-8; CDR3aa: CASSAPGTSGHTDTQYF
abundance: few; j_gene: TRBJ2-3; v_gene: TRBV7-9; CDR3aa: CATQPFGTGGTDTQYF
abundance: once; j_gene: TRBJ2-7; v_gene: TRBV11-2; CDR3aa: CASSSVRSPYEQYF
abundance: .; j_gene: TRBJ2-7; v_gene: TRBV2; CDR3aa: CASSAGVSGRAGYEQYF
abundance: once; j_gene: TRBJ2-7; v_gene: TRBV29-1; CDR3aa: CSVSGQAGYEQYF
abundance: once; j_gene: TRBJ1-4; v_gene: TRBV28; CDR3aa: CASRLQGGEKLFF
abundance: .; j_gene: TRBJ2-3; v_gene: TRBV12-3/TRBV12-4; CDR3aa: CASSAEGEDTQYF
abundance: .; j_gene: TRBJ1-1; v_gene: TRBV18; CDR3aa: CASSQETGELNTEAFF
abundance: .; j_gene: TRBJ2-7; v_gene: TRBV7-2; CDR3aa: CASSLGREYEQYF